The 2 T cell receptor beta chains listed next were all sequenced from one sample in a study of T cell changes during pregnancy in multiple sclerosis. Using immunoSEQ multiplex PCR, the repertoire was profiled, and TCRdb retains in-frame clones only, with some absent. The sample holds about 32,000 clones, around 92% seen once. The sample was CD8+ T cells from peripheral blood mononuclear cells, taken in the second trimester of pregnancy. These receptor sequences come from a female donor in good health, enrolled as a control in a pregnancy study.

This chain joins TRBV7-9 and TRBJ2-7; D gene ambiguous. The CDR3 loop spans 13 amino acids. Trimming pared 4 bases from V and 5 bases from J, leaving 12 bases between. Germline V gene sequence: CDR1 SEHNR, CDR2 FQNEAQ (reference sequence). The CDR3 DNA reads TGTGCCAGCAGCTCCCATGGGCCGGACGAGCAGTACTTC. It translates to CASSSHGPDEQYF.

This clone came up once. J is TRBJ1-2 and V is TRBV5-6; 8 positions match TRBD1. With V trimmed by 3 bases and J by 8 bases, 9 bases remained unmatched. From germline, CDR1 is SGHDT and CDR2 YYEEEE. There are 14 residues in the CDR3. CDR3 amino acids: CASSSDRGTMGYTF. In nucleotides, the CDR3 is TGTGCCAGCAGCTCCGACAGGGGTACTATGGGCTACACCTTC.